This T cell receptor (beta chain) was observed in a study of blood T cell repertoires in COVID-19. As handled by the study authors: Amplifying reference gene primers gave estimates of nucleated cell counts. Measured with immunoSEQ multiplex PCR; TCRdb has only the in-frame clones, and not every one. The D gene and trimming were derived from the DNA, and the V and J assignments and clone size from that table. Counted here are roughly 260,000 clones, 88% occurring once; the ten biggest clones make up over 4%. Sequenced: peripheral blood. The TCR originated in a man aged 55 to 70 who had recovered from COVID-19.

CDR3 sequence: CASSPGGGTQYF. The CDR3 bases are TGTGCCAGCTCGCCAGGGGGCGGGACGCAGTATTTT. The chain combines TRBV18 with TRBJ2-3, with 8 bases lining up with TRBD1. V lost 6 bases and J lost 9; bases outside the gene matches: 5. The V gene's germline CDR1 is KGHSH and CDR2 LQKENI. The length of the CDR3 is 12 residues.